A selection of T cell receptor beta chains follows, all from one sample in a study of T cell changes during pregnancy in multiple sclerosis. Assay used: immunoSEQ multiplex PCR; TCRdb lists only in-frame clones, some missing. Counted here are about 60,000 clones, 93% occurring once; the ten biggest clones make up approximately 3.4%. Here the sequenced sample was CD8+ T cells from peripheral blood mononuclear cells, taken in the second trimester of pregnancy. The receptors come from a female donor with multiple sclerosis, enrolled in a pregnancy study. The CDR3 runs from the conserved cysteine through the conserved F or W. The order of the fields is J gene, clone size, D gene, V gene, CDR3 DNA, CDR3 protein. D genes are given only for firm matches. A clone size is listed for some rows: how often the clone was seen (once, few, many), or a class if it is expanded.

TRBJ2-7,NA,NA,TRBV7-9,TGTGCCAGCAGCAGCCCCTCCTACGAGCAGTACTTC,CASSSPSYEQYF
TRBJ1-1,NA,TRBD1,TRBV7-3,TGTGCCAGCAGCCCCGACAGGGGATCTGAAGCTTTCTTT,CASSPDRGSEAFF
TRBJ1-2,NA,NA,TRBV6-1,TGTGCCAGCAGTGATGAAGGAGGTCCCTATGGCTACACCTTC,CASSDEGGPYGYTF
TRBJ2-1,NA,TRBD2,TRBV30,TGTGCCTGGGCTAGCGGGCCCAATGAGCAGTTCTTC,CAWASGPNEQFF
TRBJ2-3,NA,NA,TRBV27,TGTGCCAGCAGCCCCCTCCTAGCGTCCTTGACGTCAGATACGCAGTATTTT,CASSPLLASLTSDTQYF
TRBJ1-5,NA,NA,TRBV30,TGTGCCTGGAGTCAGGGTAATCAGCCCCAGCATTTT,CAWSQGNQPQHF
TRBJ2-7,NA,TRBD2,TRBV27,TGTGCCAGCAGTTTATCCTGGACTAGCTCGGGGAGATACGAGCAGTACTTC,CASSLSWTSSGRYEQYF
TRBJ2-1,NA,NA,TRBV5-1,TGCGCCAGCAGCTTGGAGGCCAGCTCTAGGTATGAGCAGTTCTTC,CASSLEASSRYEQFF
TRBJ2-2,NA,TRBD2,TRBV7-9,TGTGCCAGCAGGGGTAGCGGGAGTGGGACCGGGGAGCTGTTTTTT,CASRGSGSGTGELFF
TRBJ2-7,NA,NA,TRBV5-4,TGTGCCAGCAGCTGGGCGAGCTCCTACGAGCAGTACTTC,CASSWASSYEQYF
TRBJ2-5,NA,NA,TRBV23-1,TGCGCCGGAGGACGGATAGAGACCCAGTACTTC,CAGGRIETQYF
TRBJ2-3,NA,TRBD1,TRBV4-3,TGCGCCAGCAGCCAAGACGCAACAGGGGTCACAGATACGCAGTATTTT,CASSQDATGVTDTQYF
TRBJ2-1,NA,TRBD1,TRBV5-1,TGCGCCAGCAGCCAACGACAGGGGCCTCAAGATTGGAAGTTCTTC,CASSQRQGPQDWKFF
TRBJ2-7,NA,TRBD2,TRBV19,TGTGCCAGTAGTGTAGCGGGAGCCCCCTACGAGCAGTACTTC,CASSVAGAPYEQYF
TRBJ1-1,NA,TRBD1,TRBV29-1,TGCAGCATAGAGGACAGGTCGGGAGCTTTCTTT,CSIEDRSGAFF
TRBJ2-3,NA,TRBD2,TRBV11-2,TGTGCCAGCAGCCCGGGGACTAGCGGAGGCACAGATACGCAGTATTTT,CASSPGTSGGTDTQYF
TRBJ2-1,NA,TRBD1,TRBV19,TGTGCCAGTAATCCGACAGGGGGATACAATGAGCAGTTCTTC,CASNPTGGYNEQFF
TRBJ2-1,NA,NA,TRBV27,TGTGCCACACACCAGGGTTTCAATGAGCAGTTCTTC,CATHQGFNEQFF
TRBJ2-1,NA,TRBD2,TRBV7-9,TGTGCCAGCAGAATCGGCGGGAGTGAGTACAATGAGCAGTTCTTC,CASRIGGSEYNEQFF
TRBJ1-1,once,NA,TRBV6-5,TGTGCCAGCAGACAGGGCGGCGTTGAAGCTTTCTTT,CASRQGGVEAFF
TRBJ2-3,NA,TRBD2,TRBV13,TGTGCCAGCAGCTTAGAGGGGTTAGCGGGCCTTGATACGCAGTATTTT,CASSLEGLAGLDTQYF
TRBJ2-1,NA,TRBD2,TRBV11-2,TGTGCCAGCAGCCTGAGCGGGAAACTTTACAATGAGCAGTTCTTC,CASSLSGKLYNEQFF
TRBJ2-2,NA,TRBD2,TRBV11-3,TGTGCCAGCAGCTTGGGTGGAGGAGCGGGAGTTACCGGGGAGCTGTTTTTT,CASSLGGGAGVTGELFF
TRBJ2-7,NA,NA,TRBV9,TGTGCCAGCAGCGCGGGGCCGGGGGACGAGCAGTACTTC,CASSAGPGDEQYF
TRBJ2-1,NA,NA,TRBV19,TGTGCCAGTAGTTACGGGACTGGGAGCTCCTACAATGAGCAGTTCTTC,CASSYGTGSSYNEQFF
TRBJ2-5,NA,TRBD2,TRBV30,TGTGCCTGGAGTGGGACTGCTACTAGCGGCCTAGAGACCCAGTACTTC,CAWSGTATSGLETQYF
TRBJ1-5,NA,NA,TRBV19,TGTGCCAGTAGTATCGGGGATCGCCCCCAGCATTTT,CASSIGDRPQHF
TRBJ2-7,NA,NA,TRBV10-2,TGCGCCAGCATAGGTTTGGAACGGGGCTACGAGCAGTACTTC,CASIGLERGYEQYF
TRBJ2-1,NA,TRBD1,TRBV28,TGTGCCAGCAGCGTCGCCCCATCAACAGGGGGCGGATACAATGAGCAGTTCTTC,CASSVAPSTGGGYNEQFF
TRBJ2-1,NA,TRBD1,TRBV12-5,TGTGCTAGTGGTTTGGTACAGGGGCGCGTTCCCTACAATGAGCAGTTCTTC,CASGLVQGRVPYNEQFF
TRBJ2-3,NA,TRBD2,TRBV6-4,TGTGCCAGCAGTATGGGACTAGCGGGTGGGTCAGATACGCAGTATTTT,CASSMGLAGGSDTQYF
TRBJ2-2,NA,NA,TRBV5-5,TGTGCCAGCAGCCCAGACGGGACGAACACCGGGGAGCTGTTTTTT,CASSPDGTNTGELFF
TRBJ1-2,few,TRBD1,TRBV19,TGTGCCAGTAGAACACAGGGGAACTATGGCTACACCTTC,CASRTQGNYGYTF
TRBJ2-7,NA,NA,TRBV9,TGTGCCAGCAGCGTCGGACTTGCAGGCGAGCAGTACTTC,CASSVGLAGEQYF
TRBJ1-1,NA,NA,TRBV6-5,TGTGCCATCGACAGCGGGACTGAAGCTTTCTTT,CAIDSGTEAFF